This TCR beta chain was captured in a study of beta chain features in type 1 diabetes. Study details: Across the samples, approximately 110,000,000 sorted cells were examined in total. Regarding the study as a whole: A potential influence of HLA type upon TCRB rearrangement remained unresolved herein. Naive, central memory and Treg TCRB repertoires appeared more alike in patients than in healthy donors.

Turning to this clone: Its antigen remains unknown.

What was sequenced were expressed TCRB transcripts, since all of the isolated RNA had been reverse transcribed. Assay: immunoSEQ multiplex PCR; the TCRdb copy retains only in-frame clones and omits some. The sample yields 250,000 to 350,000 clones, 12% to 15% seen once. This CDR3 is 13 amino acids long. V was cut by 5 bases and J by 1 base, with 8 bases left in between. Germline assignment: CDR1 SGHTA and CDR2 FQGNSA. V is TRBV7-2 and J is TRBJ1-1; D ambiguous. The sequence was collected from a man between 25 and 39 years old in good health. Sequenced sample: central memory CD4+ T cells from blood. The CDR3 reads CASSDYWNTEAFF. The CDR3 bases are TGTGCCAGCAGCGATTACTGGAACACTGAAGCTTTCTTT.